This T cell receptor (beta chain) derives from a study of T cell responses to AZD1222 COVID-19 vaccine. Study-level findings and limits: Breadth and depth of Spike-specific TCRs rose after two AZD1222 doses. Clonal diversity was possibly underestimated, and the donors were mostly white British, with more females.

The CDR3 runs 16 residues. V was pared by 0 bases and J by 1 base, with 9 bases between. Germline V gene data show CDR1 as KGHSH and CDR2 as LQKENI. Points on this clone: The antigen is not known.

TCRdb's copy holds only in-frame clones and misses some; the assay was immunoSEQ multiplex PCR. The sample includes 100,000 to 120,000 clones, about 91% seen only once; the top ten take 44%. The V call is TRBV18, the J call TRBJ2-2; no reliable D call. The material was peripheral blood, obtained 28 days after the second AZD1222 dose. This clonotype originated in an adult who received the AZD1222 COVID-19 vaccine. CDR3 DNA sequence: TGTGCCAGCTCACCACCGGCGCACAAGAACACCGGGGAGCTGTTTTTT. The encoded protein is CASSPPAHKNTGELFF. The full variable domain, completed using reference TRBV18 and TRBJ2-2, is NAGVMQNPRHLVRRRGQEARLRCSPMKGHSHVYWYRQLPEEGLKFMVYLQKENIIDESGMPKERFSAEFPKEGPSILRIQQVVRGDSAAYFCASSPPAHKNTGELFFGEGSRLTVL.